Presented here are 29 T cell receptor beta chains from one specimen sequenced in a study of cytomegalovirus exposure and HLA in healthy donors. TCRdb keeps only in-frame clones here, not all; method: immunoSEQ multiplex PCR. The table includes 200,000 or so clones, more than 75% detected once. Input material: PBMCs. The receptors derive from a man younger than 35 in good health and CMV-seropositive.

V is TRBV2 and J is TRBJ2-7; TRBD2 might be the D (5 bases). The ends were cut back, 3 bases at V and 0 bases at J, with 12 bases in the middle. This CDR3 has 15 amino acids. CDR1 is SNHLY, CDR2 FYNNEI, per germline. The DNA for the CDR3 is TGTGCCAGCAGTGACCTGCGGGTAAACTCCTACGAGCAGTACTTC. It codes for CASSDLRVNSYEQYF.

This clone is a singleton in its sample. The J gene is TRBJ2-7, the V gene TRBV4-1; no firm D call. Deletions cut 0 bases from V and 2 bases from J, with 14 bases between. CDR3 length: 16 amino acids. Germline assignment: CDR1 MGHRA and CDR2 YSYEKL. CDR3 sequence (DNA): TGCGCCAGCAGCCAAGATAGCCCCGCAGCGACCTACGAGCAGTACTTC. It is translated as CASSQDSPAATYEQYF.

This sequence joins TRBV9 and TRBJ2-7; 13 bases are a match to TRBD2. Germline loops: CDR1 SGDLS, CDR2 YYNGEE. The CDR3 runs to 16 residues. Trimming at V came to 2 bases and at J to 6 bases, leaving 8 bases not matched to a gene. The CDR3 bases are TGTGCCAGCAGCGTTGCAGGGACTAGCGGGACGGGCGAGCAGTACTTC. This codes for CASSVAGTSGTGEQYF.

V and J are TRBV6-6 and TRBJ1-2; possibly TRBD1 for D (6 bases). With 6 bases removed from V and 7 bases from J, the gap between germline ends came to 15 bases. The CDR3 contains 13 residues. Germline-derived CDR1 and CDR2 are MNHNY and SVGAGI (reference sequence). This CDR3 is CASSHKGEGGYTF. The CDR3 nucleotides read TGTGCCAGCAGCCACAAGGGGGAGGGTGGCTACACCTTC.

This sequence joins TRBV6-4 and TRBJ1-2; TRBD1 is a possible D gene (5 bases). CDR1 and CDR2 (germline): MRHNA, SNTAGT. The CDR3 runs to 13 residues. Trimming stripped 0 bases from V and 4 bases from J, with 6 bases between. The CDR3 protein is CASSDSGGYGYTF. CDR3 in DNA: TGTGCCAGCAGTGACTCGGGGGGCTATGGCTACACCTTC.

This chain joins TRBV13 and TRBJ1-2; 7 nucleotides agree with TRBD1. Trimming cost V 5 bases and J 2 bases; bases outside gene matches: 5. Germline V gives CDR1 PRHDT, CDR2 FYEKMQ (reference sequence). CDR3 length equals 14 residues. The CDR3 region is CASSAGQANYGYTF. CDR3 sequence (DNA): TGTGCCAGCAGCGCCGGACAGGCAAACTATGGCTACACCTTC.

This chain joins TRBV27 and TRBJ1-5; D not certain. This CDR3 contains 14 residues. Trimming cost V 3 bases and J 4 bases, with 10 bases left between them. Germline loops: CDR1 MNHEY, CDR2 SMNVEV (reference sequence). The CDR3 coding sequence is TGTGCCAGCAGTTTGTCAGGATTAAATCAGCCCCAGCATTTT. This translates into CASSLSGLNQPQHF.

This chain connects TRBV10-2 to TRBJ1-2; TRBD1 might be the D (5 bases). From germline, CDR1 is WSHSY and CDR2 SAAADI. The V end lost 6 bases, the J end lost 6 bases, and 8 bases lay between the germline ends. There are 11 residues in the CDR3. CDR3 residues: CASSPGDGYTF. In DNA form, the CDR3 reads TGCGCCAGCAGCCCGGGGGATGGCTACACCTTC.

The genes are TRBV5-4 and TRBJ1-2; weak D call: TRBD1 (6 bases). CDR3 length: 14 amino acids. The ends were cut back, 1 base at V and 8 bases at J, with 15 bases in the middle. Germline V lookup: CDR1 SGHNT, CDR2 YYREEE (reference sequence). The CDR3 bases are TGTGCCAGCAGCTTGCAAACAGGGCCAGGCGGCTACACCTTC. Residues: CASSLQTGPGGYTF.

The chain employs TRBV5-4 and TRBJ1-5, with TRBD1 matching over 12 bases. The CDR3 loop spans 15 amino acids. The ends lost 2 bases at V and 7 bases at J; junction bases unmatched: 4. Germline CDR1 is SGHNT and CDR2 is YYREEE (reference sequence). Written as DNA, the CDR3 is TGTGCCAGCAGCTTAAGGGACAGGGGGCGACAGCCCCAGCATTTT. It specifies CASSLRDRGRQPQHF.

The chain is built from TRBV27 and TRBJ2-7, with 9 bases matching TRBD1. CDR1 is MNHEY, CDR2 SMNVEV, per germline (reference sequence). CDR3 length equals 16 residues. J was trimmed by 0 bases and V by 4 bases; bases with no gene match: 7. CDR3 sequence reads: CASSSLDRGSSYEQYF. CDR3 nucleotides: TGTGCCAGCAGTTCCCTGGACAGGGGTAGCTCCTACGAGCAGTACTTC.

The genes are TRBV9 and TRBJ2-5, with D possibly matching TRBD1 (7 bases). The V gene lost 3 bases and the J gene lost 5 bases, with 17 bases spanning the gap. Germline CDR1 is SGDLS and CDR2 is YYNGEE. This CDR3 is built from 15 residues. CDR3 in amino acids: CASSGSGAGGETQYF. CDR3 coding DNA: TGTGCCAGCAGCGGGAGTGGGGCAGGGGGGGAGACCCAGTACTTC.

Turning to this clone: The germline gene is not matched at one end of the junction; a read error may be the cause. The chain is built from TRBV13 and TRBJ1-2; no clear D gene. The CDR3 spans 12 residues. Germline values: CDR1 PRHDT, CDR2 FYEKMQ (reference sequence). CDR3: CATSPSDYGYTF. The CDR3 coding sequence is TGTGCCACCAGCCCCAGTGACTATGGCTACACCTTC.

The chain employs TRBV10-3 and TRBJ1-2, with 7 bases fitting TRBD1. The CDR3 spans 13 residues. Germline-derived CDR1 and CDR2 are ENHRY and SYGVKD. V lost 6 bases to trimming and J lost 6 bases; unmatched junction nucleotides: 7. The CDR3 DNA reads as TGTGCCATCAGACAACAGGGGAGTAATGGCTACACCTTC. Amino acid sequence: CAIRQQGSNGYTF.

The rearrangement uses TRBV30 and TRBJ1-5, with D unresolved. The CDR3 has 12 amino acids. The V gene lost 2 bases and the J gene lost 9 bases, with 11 bases spanning the gap. The germline V gene has CDR1 GTSNPN and CDR2 SVGIG (reference sequence). This CDR3 is CAWSLSSGPQHF. The CDR3, as DNA: TGTGCCTGGAGTCTGTCTTCAGGGCCCCAGCATTTT. Using reference TRBV30 and TRBJ1-5 for the parts outside the CDR3, the full variable domain is SQTIHQWPATLVQPVGSPLSLECTVEGTSNPNLYWYRQAAGRGLQLLFYSVGIGQISSEVPQNLSASRPQDRQFILSSKKLLLSDSGFYLCAWSLSSGPQHFGDGTRLSIL.

The rearrangement joins TRBV28 to TRBJ2-3; D gene unclear. The V gene's germline CDR1 is MDHEN and CDR2 SYDVKM. The CDR3 has 13 amino acids. With 6 bases removed from V and 6 bases from J, the gap between germline ends came to 13 bases. CDR3 sequence reads: CASRPLPGDTQYF. CDR3 nucleotide sequence: TGTGCCAGCAGACCTCTCCCCGGGGATACGCAGTATTTT. The whole variable domain, filled in from reference TRBV28 and TRBJ2-3, reads DVKVTQSSRYLVKRTGEKVFLECVQDMDHENMFWYRQDPGLGLRLIYFSYDVKMKEKGDIPEGYSVSREKKERFSLILESASTNQTSMYLCASRPLPGDTQYFGPGTRLTVL.

This clone was found once. This sequence joins TRBV6-5 and TRBJ2-1; D is possibly TRBD2 (6 bases). Germline V lookup: CDR1 MNHEY, CDR2 SVGAGI. Trimming pared 7 bases from V and 9 bases from J, leaving 13 bases between. The CDR3 runs to 12 residues. CDR3 sequence (DNA): TGTGCCAGCAAACGGGAGTTGGGTGAGCAGTTCTTC. This translates into CASKRELGEQFF.

V and J are TRBV5-1 and TRBJ1-2; 9 bases align to TRBD1. CDR3 length: 13 amino acids. Germline CDR1 is SGHRS and CDR2 is YFSETQ. The V segment lost 4 bases and the J segment 8 bases; nucleotides outside the gene matches: 6. The DNA for the CDR3 is TGCGCCAGCAGCGACGGAGGACAGGGGGGCTACACCTTC. Protein sequence: CASSDGGQGGYTF.

The gene calls are TRBV27 and TRBJ1-2; D is possibly TRBD1 (5 bases). The CDR3 has 13 residues. Germline V gene sequence: CDR1 MNHEY, CDR2 SMNVEV (reference sequence). The V gene lost 6 bases and the J gene lost 1 base, with 9 bases spanning the gap. CDR3 sequence reads: CASSQTVNYGYTF. The CDR3 DNA follows: TGTGCCAGCAGCCAGACAGTTAACTATGGCTACACCTTC.

This sequence joins TRBV13 and TRBJ1-1; D might be TRBD1 (5 bases). The CDR3 consists of 15 residues. Germline V gives CDR1 PRHDT, CDR2 FYEKMQ (reference sequence). Trimming left V 5 bases short and J 5 bases short, with 18 bases between. CDR3 region: CASSHRTGVGTEAFF. The CDR3 DNA is TGTGCCAGCAGCCACCGTACGGGGGTTGGGACTGAAGCTTTCTTT.

The J gene is TRBJ1-2, the V gene TRBV28; D is perhaps TRBD1 (5 bases). CDR3 size: 16 residues. V shed 3 bases and J shed 8 bases, with 22 bases lying between them. CDR1 and CDR2 from the germline V gene are MDHEN and SYDVKM. CDR3 protein: CASSFGTPSQGRGYTF. CDR3 nucleotide sequence: TGTGCCAGCAGTTTTGGTACCCCATCGCAGGGAAGAGGCTACACCTTC.

The J gene is TRBJ2-5, the V gene TRBV7-9; 10 nucleotides line up with TRBD2. Trimming cost V 4 bases and J 2 bases; bases outside gene matches: 4. The germline V gene encodes CDR1 SEHNR and CDR2 FQNEAQ (reference sequence). The CDR3 sequence is 15 residues long. CDR3: CASSSGLAAQETQYF. The CDR3 nucleotides read TGTGCCAGCAGCTCCGGACTAGCGGCACAAGAGACCCAGTACTTC. Full variable domain (rest looked up from reference TRBV7-9 and TRBJ2-5): DTGVSQNPRHKITKRGQNVTFRCDPISEHNRLYWYRQTLGQGPEFLTYFQNEAQLEKSRLLSDRFSAERPKGSFSTLEIQRTEQGDSAMYLCASSSGLAAQETQYFGPGTRLLVL.

J is TRBJ1-1 and V is TRBV28; D is perhaps TRBD1 (5 bases). The germline gives CDR1 MDHEN, CDR2 SYDVKM. There are 12 residues in the CDR3. V was trimmed by 6 bases and J by 7 bases, leaving 12 bases between them. The CDR3 here is CASRGRAHEAFF. The CDR3 DNA reads TGTGCCAGCAGGGGGCGCGCACATGAAGCTTTCTTT.

The genes are TRBV4-3 and TRBJ2-3; possibly TRBD1 for D (6 bases). Germline-derived CDR1 and CDR2 are LGHNA and YSLEER. This CDR3 has 15 residues. Trimming removed 0 bases from V and 5 bases from J, with 12 bases in between. CDR3 amino acids: CASSQDAGEGDTQYF. As DNA, the CDR3 is TGCGCCAGCAGCCAAGATGCAGGGGAAGGAGATACGCAGTATTTT.

The chain links TRBV10-3 to TRBJ2-2, with 11 bases fitting TRBD2. CDR1 and CDR2 from the germline V gene are ENHRY and SYGVKD. J lost 0 bases, V lost 10 bases, and 4 bases had no gene match. The CDR3 is 15 residues long. For the CDR3, the DNA is TGTGCCACCGGGACTAGCGGTTCGAACACCGGGGAGCTGTTTTTT. It specifies CATGTSGSNTGELFF.

This chain connects TRBV7-9 to TRBJ2-5; 7 bases match TRBD2. Looked up from germline, CDR1 is SEHNR and CDR2 is FQNEAQ (reference sequence). The V gene end was trimmed by 5 bases and the J gene end by 11 bases; junction bases not matched to a gene: 17. This CDR3 has 15 residues. The CDR3 protein is CASSGGETASGEQYF. The CDR3 DNA reads TGTGCCAGCAGCGGGGGGGAAACCGCGTCGGGTGAGCAGTACTTC.

The CDR3 sequence: CASSLAPGLANSGQFF. Written as DNA, the CDR3 is TGTGCCAGCAGCTTGGCCCCGGGACTAGCGAACTCTGGGCAGTTCTTC. The rearrangement joins TRBV5-4 to TRBJ2-1, with 10 bases aligning to TRBD2. The germline V gene has CDR1 SGHNT and CDR2 YYREEE (reference sequence). V lost 0 bases, J lost 12 bases, and 12 bases stayed unmatched. The CDR3 is 16 residues long.

The chain couples TRBV7-2 to TRBJ2-7; TRBD2 aligns across 10 bases. This CDR3 contains 16 residues. CDR1 is SGHTA and CDR2 is FQGNSA in the germline V gene. V was clipped by 4 bases and J by 7 bases; unmatched bases: 13. CDR3 region: CASSSPAGTSEKEQYF. DNA for the CDR3: TGTGCCAGCAGCTCACCTGCTGGGACTAGCGAGAAGGAGCAGTACTTC.

The V call is TRBV4-2, the J call TRBJ2-7; the D is unclear. Per germline, CDR1 LGHNA and CDR2 YNFKEQ. The CDR3 extends over 14 amino acids. V shed 3 bases and J shed 4 bases, with 13 bases lying between them. The DNA for the CDR3 is TGTGCCAGCAGCCAGATCCTCAGTGTGTACGAGCAGTACTTC. It specifies CASSQILSVYEQYF.